This entry concerns a single TCR beta chain. What it binds is unknown. The data derive from a study of T-cell memory formation after mild COVID-19. General study points: Pre-infection memory harbored some responding clones, suggesting cross-reactive memory joined.

TCRdb used MiXCR to reprocess the 5' RACE reads, holding one entry per CDR3 protein. This table has roughly 200,000 distinct CDR3 sequences, about a fifth appearing once. This CDR3 spans 17 amino acids. The V gene end was trimmed by 5 bases and the J gene end by 0 bases; junction bases not matched to a gene: 5. CDR1 SEHNR and CDR2 FQNEAQ come from the germline V gene (reference sequence). The sequence was obtained from an adult woman who had mild COVID-19 (a few samples of this study predate the infection). Cell type and time point are not known. V gene TRBV7-9 combines with J gene TRBJ2-2; 11 bases align to TRBD2. Sequenced input: PBMCs or a T cell subset sorted from them (not recorded which). The CDR3 sequence: CASSTPTSGANTGELFF. The DNA of the CDR3 is TGTGCCAGCAGCACACCGACTAGCGGGGCGAACACCGGGGAGCTGTTTTTT.